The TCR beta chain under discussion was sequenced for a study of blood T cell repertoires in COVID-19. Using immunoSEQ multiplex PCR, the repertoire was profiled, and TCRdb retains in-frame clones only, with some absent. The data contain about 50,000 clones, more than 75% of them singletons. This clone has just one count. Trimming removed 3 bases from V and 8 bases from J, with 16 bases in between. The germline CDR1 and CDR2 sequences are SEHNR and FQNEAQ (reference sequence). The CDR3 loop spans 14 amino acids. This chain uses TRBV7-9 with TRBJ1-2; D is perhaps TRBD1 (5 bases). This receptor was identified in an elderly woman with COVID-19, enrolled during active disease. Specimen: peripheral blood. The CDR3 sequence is CASSFVGGFEGYTF. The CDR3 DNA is TGTGCCAGCAGCTTTGTCGGGGGTTTCGAGGGCTACACCTTC. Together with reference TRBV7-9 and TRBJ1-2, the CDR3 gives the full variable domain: DTGVSQNPRHKITKRGQNVTFRCDPISEHNRLYWYRQTLGQGPEFLTYFQNEAQLEKSRLLSDRFSAERPKGSFSTLEIQRTEQGDSAMYLCASSFVGGFEGYTFGSGTRLTVV.